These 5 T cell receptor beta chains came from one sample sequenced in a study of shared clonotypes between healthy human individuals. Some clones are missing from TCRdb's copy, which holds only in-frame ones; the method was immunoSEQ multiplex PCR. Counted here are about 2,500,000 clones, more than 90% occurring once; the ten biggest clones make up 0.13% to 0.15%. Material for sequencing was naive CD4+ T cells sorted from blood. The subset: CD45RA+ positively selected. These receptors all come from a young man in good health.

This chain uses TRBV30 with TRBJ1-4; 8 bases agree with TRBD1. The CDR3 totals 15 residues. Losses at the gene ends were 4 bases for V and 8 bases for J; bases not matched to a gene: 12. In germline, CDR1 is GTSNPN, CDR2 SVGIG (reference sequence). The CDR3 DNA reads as TGTGCCTGGATGATGGGACAGGCGGGAAACGAAAAACTGTTTTTT. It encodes CAWMMGQAGNEKLFF.

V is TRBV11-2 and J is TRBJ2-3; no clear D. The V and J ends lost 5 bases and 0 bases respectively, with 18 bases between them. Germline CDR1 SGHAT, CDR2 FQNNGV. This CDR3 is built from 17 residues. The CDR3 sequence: CASSLPSGSLSTDTQYF. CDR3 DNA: TGTGCCAGCAGCCTCCCCTCGGGCAGCCTTAGCACAGATACGCAGTATTTT. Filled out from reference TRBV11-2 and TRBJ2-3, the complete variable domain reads EAGVAQSPRYKIIEKRQSVAFWCNPISGHATLYWYQQILGQGPKLLIQFQNNGVVDDSQLPKDRFSAERLKGVDSTLKIQPAKLEDSAVYLCASSLPSGSLSTDTQYFGPGTRLTVL.

The DNA of the CDR3 is TGTGCCAGTAGTATTTTAGGGGTGGGACAGGGAAACACTGAAGCTTTCTTT. It yields the protein CASSILGVGQGNTEAFF. The J gene is TRBJ1-1, the V gene TRBV19, with 9 nucleotides matching TRBD1. V shed 3 bases and J 2 bases; nucleotides not matched to a gene: 10. The germline V gene encodes CDR1 LNHDA and CDR2 SQIVND (reference sequence). This CDR3 spans 17 amino acids.

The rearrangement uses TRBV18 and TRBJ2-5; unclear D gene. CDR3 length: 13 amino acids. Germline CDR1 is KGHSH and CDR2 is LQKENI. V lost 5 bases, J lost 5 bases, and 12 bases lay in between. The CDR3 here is CASSDTGWETQYF. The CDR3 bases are TGTGCCAGCTCAGATACTGGGTGGGAGACCCAGTACTTC.

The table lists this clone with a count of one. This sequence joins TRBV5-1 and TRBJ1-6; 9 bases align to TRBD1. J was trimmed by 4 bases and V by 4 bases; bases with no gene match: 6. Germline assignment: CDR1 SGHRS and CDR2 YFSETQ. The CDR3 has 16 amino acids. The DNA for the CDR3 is TGCGCCAGCAGCCCGGAGGGGACAGGGTATAATTCACCCCTCCACTTT. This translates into CASSPEGTGYNSPLHF.